This T cell receptor (beta chain) was captured by sequencing in a study of vaccination effects on CD4 cells after COVID-19 (dated by TCRdb to between 2022 and 2023). Background on the whole study: Two doses of either the BNT162b2 or the mRNA-1273 mRNA SARS-CoV-2 vaccine were administered to participants. In two convalescent patients, pre-vaccine samples were collected 16 days and one week ahead of the first dose, 142 and 148 days after COVID-19 diagnosis. In both COVID-19 convalescent patients and infection-naive vaccine recipients, the study compared SARS-CoV-2 spike-specific CD4+ TCR repertoires from before mRNA vaccination with those from after it. Altogether, around 9 COVID-19 convalescent patients and a handful of SARS-CoV-2-naive healthy vaccine recipients made up the full study. Cultures from other donors in the study were sequenced with the Oncomine TCR Beta short-read assay on an Illumina iSeq 100. Summary of the overall study and its limitations: Only a small number of convalescent patients were included, and no early post-infection timepoints were available, which limited the study. Both infection-induced and vaccine-induced clones contracted markedly at late post-vaccination timepoints, which is consistent with waning T cell responses. In convalescent patients, the post-vaccine spike-reactive repertoire was composed mainly of new vaccine-induced clones that were largely distinct from infection-induced clones.

Details on this clone: The antigen it binds to is not known. No clone much larger than this one lies a single base away; base qualities are absent.

The library was made by the immunoSEQ multiplex PCR assay. DNA from the cultured, isolated CD4+ T cells was subjected to TCR beta CDR3 sequencing. Concerning the study's data processing: Non-productive TCR sequences were discarded, and reads were trimmed to the CDR3 region, with only CDR3s of 7 or more amino acids retained. The MANAFEST web app was used to identify antigen-specific clonotypes by comparing expansion in peptide wells with expansion in reference cultures. For clones to be considered positive, expansion at FDR<0.05 versus reference and all other wells, an odds ratio above 5, and a frequency above 0.1% in two replicate wells were required. A clonotype was called cross-reactive if it was significantly expanded both in SARS-CoV-2 spike wells and in at least one common cold coronavirus spike condition. Using the stringdist R package, CDR3 similarity was measured by Levenshtein distance, and unrooted trees were constructed with ape in R 3.6.1. In TCRdb, the immuneACCESS table is reduced to in-frame sequences with V and J assigned. These tables do not hold every clone; where another copy was compared, an unresolved V gene accounts for under half, and the others remain unexplained. V, J and clone size are taken as reported in that table, and D and trimming were inferred from the DNA itself. This sample has under 55,000 clones in its table, and approximately 70% of those were observed once. The top ten hold over 25% of the sample.

The CDR3 spans 15 residues, from the cysteine through the phenylalanine. Only the CDR3 DNA is retained, 45 bases long and in frame from the first base. Trimming takes 5 bases from V and 3 bases from J, and the germline ends sit 16 bases apart. The germline V gene supplies CDR1 SGHNT and CDR2 YENEEA. The ViraFEST assay stimulated PBMC with viral peptide pools and then used TCR sequencing to identify antigen-specific CD4+ T cell clonotypes by expansion. After less than eleven days of culture, CD4+ T cells were isolated with the EasySep CD4+ T cell isolation kit. Convalescent patients had PCR-confirmed SARS-CoV-2 infection between March and December 2020, before Alpha, Beta and Delta variants emerged in the United States. Each well held some 1.9 million PBMC cultured in IMDM containing around 5.1% human AB serum, around 10 IU/ml IL-2 and gentamicin, along with about 9.3 ug/ml peptides. On days 3 and 7, half of the culture medium was replaced with fresh IL-2-containing medium. Unless noted otherwise, every peptide stimulation condition was grown in triplicate wells. Using Ficoll-Paque Plus gradient centrifugation, PBMC were separated from whole blood and then either used fresh or cryopreserved at -140C. Genomic DNA was extracted from cultured CD4+ T cells with the QIAamp micro DNA kit.

Sequenced here: CD4+ T cells from PBMCs cultured with a peptide pool, sampled before COVID-19 vaccination. The TCR sequence derives from a human donor who had a prior SARS-CoV-2 infection. This receptor chain uses TRBV11-3 and TRBJ1-2, with a weak D call of TRBD1 (5 bases match). The CDR3 region: CASSPVGTGHYGYTF. The DNA reads TGTGCCAGCAGCCCCGTGGGAACAGGACACTATGGCTACACCTTC. The entire variable domain, with the stretches around the CDR3 drawn from the reference TRBV11-3 and TRBJ1-2 proteins, is EAGVVQSPRYKIIEKKQPVAFWCNPISGHNTLYWYLQNLGQGPELLIRYENEEAVDDSQLPKDRFSAERLKGVDSTLKIQPAELGDSAVYLCASSPVGTGHYGYTFGSGTRLTVV.